The 31 T cell receptor beta chains in this list originate from one sample, sequenced in a study of T cell responses to AZD1222 COVID-19 vaccine. Sequencing was performed with immunoSEQ multiplex PCR; in TCRdb, only in-frame clones are kept and a portion is missing. The data hold about 78,000 clones, with over 75% observed a single time. Specimen: peripheral blood, collected 28 days after the second AZD1222 dose. The receptors shown here come from an adult who received the AZD1222 COVID-19 vaccine.

V and J are TRBV19 and TRBJ1-6; no clear D gene. V was cut by 6 bases and J by 1 base, with 4 bases left in between. CDR1 is LNHDA, CDR2 SQIVND, per germline (reference sequence). CDR3 size: 13 residues. CDR3 bases: TGTGCCAGTAGAGAGTCCTATAATTCACCCCTCCACTTT. Translating it yields CASRESYNSPLHF.

The chain carries TRBV7-3 and TRBJ2-3; 7 bases agree with TRBD1. With V trimmed by 4 bases and J by 3 bases, 7 bases remained unmatched. From germline, CDR1 is SGHTA and CDR2 FQGTGA. The CDR3 is 15 residues long. DNA for the CDR3: TGTGCCAGCAGCTCTACCGGGACAGTGACAGATACGCAGTATTTT. Its protein is CASSSTGTVTDTQYF.

This clone came up a few times. This chain uses TRBV11-3 with TRBJ2-7; D gene ambiguous. This CDR3 spans 14 amino acids. The V gene's germline CDR1 is SGHNT and CDR2 YENEEA. The ends were cut back, 2 bases at V and 0 bases at J, with 8 bases in the middle. CDR3 coding DNA: TGTGCCAGCAGCTTAAGTCGGGCCTCCTACGAGCAGTACTTC. Residues: CASSLSRASYEQYF. Together with reference TRBV11-3 and TRBJ2-7, the CDR3 gives the full variable domain: EAGVVQSPRYKIIEKKQPVAFWCNPISGHNTLYWYLQNLGQGPELLIRYENEEAVDDSQLPKDRFSAERLKGVDSTLKIQPAELGDSAVYLCASSLSRASYEQYFGPGTRLTVT.

This chain joins TRBV11-3 and TRBJ2-7; 8 bases are a match to TRBD1. After removal of 4 bases from V and 3 bases from J, the junction contained 8 bases not matched to a gene. The CDR3 is 15 residues long. Per germline, CDR1 SGHNT and CDR2 YENEEA. In DNA, the CDR3 is TGTGCCAGCAGCTCCTCCGGACAGGGCAACTACGAGCAGTACTTC. This codes for CASSSSGQGNYEQYF.

This clone was picked up one time. CDR3 bases: TGTGCCAGCAGCAGGGGTGCGGACACTGAAGCTTTCTTT. As protein: CASSRGADTEAFF. V is TRBV6-5 and J is TRBJ1-1; weak D call: TRBD1 (6 bases). V dropped 6 bases and J dropped 3 bases, with 11 bases sitting between them. Germline V CDR1 and CDR2: MNHEY, SVGAGI. The CDR3 sequence is 13 residues long.

J is TRBJ1-6 and V is TRBV4-1; TRBD1 might be the D (5 bases). CDR1 is MGHRA, CDR2 YSYEKL, per germline. This CDR3 is built from 16 residues. Trimming took 1 base from V and 9 from J, leaving 16 bases between them. CDR3 loop: CASSQAEGPGLSPLHF. The CDR3 nucleotides read TGCGCCAGCAGCCAAGCGGAGGGACCCGGGCTTTCACCCCTCCACTTT.

The rearrangement links TRBV5-1 to TRBJ1-1; maybe TRBD1 (5 bases). This CDR3 region has 15 residues. Germline V gives CDR1 SGHRS, CDR2 YFSETQ. The V end was cut by 4 bases, the J end by 0 bases, with 13 bases between. For the CDR3, the DNA is TGCGCCAGCAGCAGGGACGGCCGAATGAACACTGAAGCTTTCTTT. This codes for CASSRDGRMNTEAFF. Filled out from reference TRBV5-1 and TRBJ1-1, the complete variable domain reads KAGVTQTPRYLIKTRGQQVTLSCSPISGHRSVSWYQQTPGQGLQFLFEYFSETQRNKGNFPGRFSGRQFSNSRSEMNVSTLELGDSALYLCASSRDGRMNTEAFFGQGTRLTVV.

The J gene is TRBJ1-2, the V gene TRBV10-3, with TRBD1 as a possible D gene (6 bases). The V end lost 3 bases, the J end lost 1 base, and 15 bases lay between the germline ends. CDR1 is ENHRY and CDR2 is SYGVKD in the germline V gene. This CDR3 spans 16 amino acids. The CDR3 sequence is CAISEPGTRDNYGYTF. DNA of the CDR3: TGTGCCATCAGTGAACCGGGGACACGTGATAACTATGGCTACACCTTC.

V and J are TRBV10-3 and TRBJ1-6; tentative D call: TRBD1 (5 bases). The germline gives CDR1 ENHRY, CDR2 SYGVKD. The V end lost 5 bases, the J end lost 7 bases, and 6 bases lay between the germline ends. The CDR3 is 12 residues long. The CDR3: CAISSGNSPLHF. CDR3 bases: TGTGCCATCAGTTCAGGGAATTCACCCCTCCACTTT.

This chain joins TRBV6-1 and TRBJ1-2, with TRBD1 identical over 7 bases. CDR3 length: 15 residues. Looked up from germline, CDR1 is MNHNS and CDR2 is SASEGT. V lost 2 bases to trimming and J lost 4 bases; unmatched junction nucleotides: 7. This chain's CDR3 is CASSEQGDSVYGYTF. CDR3 in DNA: TGTGCCAGCAGTGAACAGGGGGATTCAGTCTATGGCTACACCTTC.

CDR3: CASSDVRTPMNTEAFF. In DNA form, the CDR3 reads TGTGCCAGCAGCGACGTCCGGACACCCATGAACACTGAAGCTTTCTTT. V is TRBV11-3 and J is TRBJ1-1, with D perhaps matching TRBD1 (5 bases). Per germline, CDR1 SGHNT and CDR2 YENEEA. The CDR3 length is 16 residues. Trimming pared 5 bases from V and 0 bases from J, leaving 16 bases between.

The chain recombines TRBV5-4 with TRBJ2-7; no firm D call. CDR1 SGHNT and CDR2 YYREEE come from the germline V gene (reference sequence). Trimming removed 3 bases at V and 7 bases at J, with 20 bases between. CDR3 size: 15 residues. CDR3 nucleotides: TGTGCCAGCAGCTGGAGCCCGGCAGGCGAGGATGAGCAGTACTTC. It yields the protein CASSWSPAGEDEQYF.

The sample holds a few counts of this clone. V and J are TRBV4-2 and TRBJ1-3; TRBD1 matches at 7 bases. Germline V lookup: CDR1 LGHNA, CDR2 YNFKEQ. V lost 2 bases and J lost 1; bases outside the gene matches: 2. The CDR3 sequence is 15 residues long. The chain's CDR3 is CASSQKTGSGNTIYF. CDR3 DNA sequence: TGTGCCAGCAGCCAAAAGACAGGGTCTGGAAACACCATATATTTT.

The rearrangement joins TRBV10-3 to TRBJ1-2; D is unclear. The CDR3 sequence is 14 residues long. Germline V gene lookup returns CDR1 ENHRY and CDR2 SYGVKD. Deletions cut 10 bases from V and 2 bases from J, with 17 bases between. The CDR3 bases are TGTGCCACTTCCAATTTCGGTACAAACTATGGCTACACCTTC. Amino acid sequence: CATSNFGTNYGYTF.

This clone was seen just once. The gene calls are TRBV28 and TRBJ1-5; D may be TRBD1 (5 bases). V was trimmed by 6 bases and J by 6 bases, leaving 18 bases between them. Germline V CDR1 and CDR2: MDHEN, SYDVKM. The CDR3 has 15 amino acids. CDR3 sequence reads: CASRPRDAGGQPQHF. CDR3 nucleotides: TGTGCCAGCAGACCCCGGGACGCGGGTGGTCAGCCCCAGCATTTT.

This clone turned up a few times. The chain employs TRBV11-3 and TRBJ2-7; no reliable D call. Germline V gives CDR1 SGHNT, CDR2 YENEEA. Trimming took 7 bases from V and 3 from J, leaving 13 bases between them. The CDR3 runs to 13 residues. The CDR3 spells CASKNQMNYEQYF. The CDR3 DNA sequence: TGTGCCAGCAAAAACCAGATGAACTACGAGCAGTACTTC.

This chain connects TRBV6-5 to TRBJ1-1; D uncertain. Germline CDR1 is MNHEY and CDR2 is SVGAGI. V lost 6 bases to trimming and J lost 1 base, with 6 bases between them. The CDR3 is 12 amino acids. The CDR3 protein is CASSWGNTEAFF. In DNA form, the CDR3 reads TGTGCCAGCAGCTGGGGGAACACTGAAGCTTTCTTT.

The chain links TRBV30 to TRBJ1-1; TRBD1 aligns across 7 bases. The J segment lost 4 bases and the V segment lost 3 bases, leaving 8 bases of the junction unmatched. The CDR3 spans 14 residues. Germline V gene sequence: CDR1 GTSNPN, CDR2 SVGIG (reference sequence). The CDR3 coding sequence is TGTGCCTGGAGCCGGGACAGTCAGAGCACTGAAGCTTTCTTT. Its translation is CAWSRDSQSTEAFF. Based on the CDR3 plus reference TRBV30 and TRBJ1-1, the full variable domain is SQTIHQWPATLVQPVGSPLSLECTVEGTSNPNLYWYRQAAGRGLQLLFYSVGIGQISSEVPQNLSASRPQDRQFILSSKKLLLSDSGFYLCAWSRDSQSTEAFFGQGTRLTVV.

The rearrangement joins TRBV4-3 to TRBJ2-1; 7 nucleotides line up with TRBD2. This CDR3 contains 16 residues. V was clipped by 0 bases and J by 3 bases; unmatched bases: 5. Germline V lookup: CDR1 LGHNA, CDR2 YSLEER. Written as DNA, the CDR3 is TGCGCCAGCAGCCAAGAATACGGCGGGAGCTACAATGAGCAGTTCTTC. Translated: CASSQEYGGSYNEQFF.

The gene calls are TRBV27 and TRBJ1-2; D call uncertain. CDR1 MNHEY and CDR2 SMNVEV come from the germline V gene (reference sequence). The CDR3 has 13 amino acids. V lost 6 bases, J lost 2 bases, and 10 bases lay in between. In nucleotides, the CDR3 is TGTGCCAGCAGCCGAACAGCAAACTATGGCTACACCTTC. Residues: CASSRTANYGYTF.

In this sample, this clone turned up once. The rearrangement links TRBV7-3 to TRBJ2-7, with D uncertain. Trimming took 1 base from V and 2 from J, leaving 15 bases between them. The CDR3 spans 16 residues. The germline CDR1 and CDR2 sequences are SGHTA and FQGTGA. CDR3 sequence: CASSLNAQSSPYEQYF. DNA of the CDR3: TGTGCCAGCAGCTTAAATGCGCAGAGTTCCCCCTACGAGCAGTACTTC. Variable domain in full (rest from reference TRBV7-3 and TRBJ2-7): GAGVSQTPSNKVTEKGKYVELRCDPISGHTALYWYRQSLGQGPEFLIYFQGTGAADDSGLPNDRFFAVRPEGSVSTLKIQRTERGDSAVYLCASSLNAQSSPYEQYFGPGTRLTVT.

This clone appeared once. The chain uses TRBV15 and TRBJ2-1; no clear D. From germline, CDR1 is LNHNV and CDR2 YYDKDF (reference sequence). The V and J ends lost 0 bases and 10 bases respectively, with 13 bases between them. The CDR3 is 14 amino acids. The chain's CDR3 is CATSRDRASQEQFF. The CDR3 DNA reads TGTGCCACCAGCAGAGATCGGGCTAGTCAGGAGCAGTTCTTC.

This chain links TRBV29-1 with TRBJ1-1; TRBD1 might be the D (5 bases). In germline, CDR1 is SQVTM, CDR2 ANQGSEA. Trimming took off 6 bases at V and 12 bases at J, with 26 bases between the two ends. The CDR3 runs to 14 residues. The CDR3 bases are TGCAGCGTAGTTGCCGGGACTTCCCTTTTCGCAACTTTCTTT. As protein: CSVVAGTSLFATFF. Full variable domain (outside the CDR3, taken from reference TRBV29-1 and TRBJ1-1): SAVISQKPSRDICQRGTSLTIQCQVDSQVTMMFWYRQQPGQSLTLIATANQGSEATYESGFVIDKFPISRPNLTFSTLTVSNMSPEDSSIYLCSVVAGTSLFATFFGQGTRLTVV.

CDR3 sequence: CASSTPTGMNTEAFF. Written as DNA, the CDR3 is TGTGCCAGTAGTACCCCGACAGGGATGAACACTGAAGCTTTCTTT. The chain combines TRBV19 with TRBJ1-1, with 7 positions matching TRBD1. The germline gives CDR1 LNHDA, CDR2 SQIVND (reference sequence). The J segment lost 0 bases and the V segment lost 4 bases, leaving 5 bases of the junction unmatched. CDR3 length: 15 residues.

The V call is TRBV11-2, the J call TRBJ1-1; 7 nucleotides line up with TRBD1. Germline CDR1 is SGHAT and CDR2 is FQNNGV. V lost 6 bases and J lost 3; bases outside the gene matches: 10. CDR3 length equals 15 residues. DNA for the CDR3: TGTGCCAGCAGTCCGGACAGGCCAAGCTACACTGAAGCTTTCTTT. It codes for CASSPDRPSYTEAFF.

The CDR3 sequence: CASSGTGAVGIQETQYF. In DNA form, the CDR3 reads TGTGCCAGCAGCGGGACAGGGGCCGTCGGTATCCAAGAGACCCAGTACTTC. The chain is built from TRBV7-6 and TRBJ2-5; 10 nucleotides line up with TRBD1. The CDR3 loop spans 17 amino acids. The V gene's germline CDR1 is SGHVS and CDR2 FNYEAQ. V was pared by 5 bases and J by 1 base, with 10 bases of the junction left unmatched.

CDR3 loop: CASRLKGGHSYEQYF. The CDR3 DNA reads TGTGCCAGCAGACTGAAGGGGGGCCACTCCTACGAGCAGTACTTC. V and J are TRBV6-5 and TRBJ2-7; D is perhaps TRBD1 or TRBD2 (6 bases each). The V and J ends lost 6 bases and 0 bases respectively, with 15 bases between them. There are 15 residues in the CDR3. The germline V gene encodes CDR1 MNHEY and CDR2 SVGAGI.

V gene TRBV25-1 combines with J gene TRBJ2-2; 8 bases map to TRBD1. Unmatched junction bases numbered 4, after V lost 6 bases and J lost 7 bases. The CDR3 covers 13 residues. Germline V gene lookup returns CDR1 MGHDK and CDR2 SYGVNS. The CDR3 region is CASRGQGNGELFF. CDR3 in DNA: TGTGCCAGCAGAGGACAGGGAAACGGGGAGCTGTTTTTT.

The chain combines TRBV6-2 or TRBV6-3 with TRBJ2-1; the D gene is possibly TRBD2 (8 bases). V was shortened by 0 bases and J by 9 bases, with 21 bases between the two germline ends. Germline CDR1 and CDR2: MNHEY and SVGEGT. This CDR3 is built from 17 residues. This CDR3 reads CASSYSTGTAGAGEQFF. CDR3 DNA sequence: TGTGCCAGCAGTTACTCAACCGGGACAGCGGGAGCAGGTGAGCAGTTCTTC.

V is TRBV20-1 and J is TRBJ2-5; unclear D gene. CDR1 DFQATT and CDR2 SNEGSKA come from the germline V gene (reference sequence). CDR3 length: 11 amino acids. V was shortened by 0 bases and J by 8 bases, with 7 bases between the two germline ends. CDR3 region: CSARDTATQYF. DNA of the CDR3: TGCAGTGCTAGAGATACGGCTACCCAGTACTTC.

The chain is built from TRBV7-2 and TRBJ1-5; D may be TRBD1 (6 bases). The CDR3 covers 14 residues. Looked up from germline, CDR1 is SGHTA and CDR2 is FQGNSA. V was trimmed by 5 bases and J by 7 bases, leaving 15 bases between them. This chain's CDR3 is CASSQGQGRQPQHF. CDR3 sequence (DNA): TGTGCCAGCAGCCAGGGGCAGGGTCGGCAGCCCCAGCATTTT.